This T cell receptor (beta chain) came from a study of identifying expanded T cells in peripheral blood (dated by TCRdb to 2018 to 2020). In the study overall: Four technical replicates, made by sequencing separate aliquots from the same pool of genomic DNA, were compared pairwise. Study-level results and caveats: Approximately 1.2 differentially abundant clones were flagged by the binomial model between technical replicates, whereas about 16 and 19 were flagged over roughly two weeks and four weeks, respectively. Across all healthy-donor time intervals, the beta-binomial model significantly lowered both the number of clones called differentially abundant and the false-positive rate. For all healthy donors, the variance in clone template counts between two-week samples rose significantly as total template count increased. It was expected by the authors that biological variance in healthy repertoires might increase further over much longer intervals, such as months to years.

The immunoSEQ Assay, which uses bias-controlled multiplex PCR amplification of genomic DNA, was used to profile TCRbeta CDR3 regions. The authors processed their data as follows. To quantify the absolute abundance of each unique TCRbeta CDR3 region, the sequences were collapsed and filtered. Differential abundance was assessed using a binomial (Fisher-equivalent) model and a beta-binomial model in which time-dependent variance fitted from healthy donors was added. Clones with fewer than 5 combined templates were excluded, and clones with Benjamini-Hochberg FDR below 0.01 were called differentially abundant. Using the form v = (b*log(k)+a)^2, the beta-binomial variance was modeled as a function of the total template count across the two samples. The clones in this table, taken by TCRdb from immuneACCESS, are in-frame only. Not every clone is retained; where verified, under half of the shortfall comes from an unresolved V gene, and the cause of the rest is unknown. V and J calls and clone size are copied from that table; D and trimming were computed from the DNA. This sample lists approximately 100,000 clones; 75% to 90% were detected once. Of the sample, 15% to 20% falls within the top ten clones.

Clipping removes 5 bases from V and 7 bases from J, with 10 as the unmatched junction base count. Reading the germline V gene (reference sequence) gives CDR1 MNHEY and CDR2 SMNVEV. Taken from cysteine to phenylalanine, the CDR3 has 16 residues. Only CDR3 DNA remains: 48 bases, in frame from the first base. Worth noting for this clone: Its antigen target is currently unknown. Per-base quality was not reported, and no clone a single base away is much larger than it.

During the collection period, no immune events, such as infections, were documented for the healthy donors. Healthy-donor blood repertoires served as a training cohort to calibrate time-dependent variance in a beta-binomial model of T-cell clone differential abundance. The training cohort included around ten healthy donors, of whom 3 were female and 7 were male. An age range of roughly 29 to 70 years, with an average of roughly 47 years, was recorded for the donors. Whole blood was collected from each healthy donor at three time points spaced roughly two weeks apart and obtained from a commercial supplier. Genomic DNA was extracted from unsorted whole blood for immunosequencing.

This clonotype originated in a person between 18 and 75 years old in good health. The chain is made from TRBV27 and TRBJ2-3, with 12 central nucleotides matching TRBD2. Sequencing was done on a sample of blood. CDR3 region: CASSILTSGGTNTQYF. The DNA sequence reads TGTGCCAGCAGTATCCTGACTAGCGGGGGTACAAATACGCAGTATTTT.